These 29 T cell receptor beta chains were sequenced from one sample in a study of blood T cell repertoires in COVID-19. Repertoires were generated with immunoSEQ multiplex PCR, while TCRdb's copy carries only in-frame clones and drops some. This sample carries around 320,000 clones, around 89% of them seen once, and the ten largest clones take over 6%. Material: peripheral blood. Receptors originate from a woman aged 30 to 39 who had recovered from COVID-19.

The CDR3 bases are TGTGCCAGCAGCCTTGGGCCGCAGAGAGATACGCAGTATTTT. This gives the protein CASSLGPQRDTQYF. The chain couples TRBV14 to TRBJ2-3; no definite D call. Germline loops: CDR1 SGHDN, CDR2 FVKESK. The V end was cut by 4 bases, the J end by 5 bases, with 13 bases between. The CDR3 loop spans 14 amino acids.

V is TRBV27 and J is TRBJ1-6; the match to TRBD1 covers 8 bases. The germline gives CDR1 MNHEY, CDR2 SMNVEV (reference sequence). With V trimmed by 5 bases and J by 11 bases, 11 bases remained unmatched. The CDR3 is made up of 15 amino acids. The CDR3 region has the DNA TGTGCCAGCAGTGCGACAGGACAGGGTTTTACACCCCTCCACTTT. As protein: CASSATGQGFTPLHF.

The rearrangement uses TRBV30 and TRBJ1-4; 9 bases map to TRBD1. The germline V gene encodes CDR1 GTSNPN and CDR2 SVGIG (reference sequence). V lost 1 base, J lost 8 bases, and 8 bases stayed unmatched. This CDR3 has 15 residues. CDR3 nucleotides: TGTGCCTGGAGTGATACCGGGACAGGGACCGAAAAACTGTTTTTT. This codes for CAWSDTGTGTEKLFF.

The V gene is TRBV5-1, the J gene TRBJ2-2; TRBD2 is a possible D gene (5 bases). V was shortened by 3 bases and J by 3 bases, with 9 bases between the two germline ends. Germline assignment: CDR1 SGHRS and CDR2 YFSETQ. This CDR3 is 14 amino acids long. CDR3 amino acids: CASSSGLDTGELFF. In DNA, the CDR3 is TGCGCCAGCAGCTCTGGACTGGACACCGGGGAGCTGTTTTTT.

This clone was recorded once. Other DNA sequences of this sample code for an identical CDR3. The chain links TRBV28 to TRBJ2-7; 8 nucleotides agree with TRBD1. The CDR3 runs 14 residues. CDR1 is MDHEN, CDR2 SYDVKM, per germline. V gave up 4 bases and J gave up 2 bases; unmatched junction bases: 4. CDR3 bases: TGTGCCAGCAGTTCCGGACAGGGAGCCTACGAGCAGTACTTC. It codes for CASSSGQGAYEQYF.

The rearrangement links TRBV29-1 to TRBJ2-2; possibly TRBD1 for D (5 bases). Trimming took off 6 bases at V and 4 bases at J, with 18 bases between the two ends. The CDR3 extends over 15 amino acids. CDR1 is SQVTM and CDR2 is ANQGSEA in the germline V gene. The CDR3 DNA reads as TGCAGCGTCGGAAGCCAGGGTGCCCTCACCGGGGAGCTGTTTTTT. Amino acids: CSVGSQGALTGELFF.

The chain employs TRBV3-1 (or the pseudogene TRBV3-2) and TRBJ2-7; possibly TRBD2 for D (7 bases). This CDR3 comprises 15 residues. V gave up 2 bases and J gave up 6 bases, with 17 bases separating them. Germline lookup yields CDR1 LGHDT and CDR2 YNNKEL (reference sequence). The CDR3 spells CASSQREGRGLEQYF. CDR3 sequence (DNA): TGTGCCAGCAGCCAAAGGGAGGGCAGGGGTCTCGAGCAGTACTTC.

The chain combines TRBV2 with TRBJ2-1; D uncertain. The CDR3 covers 13 residues. Trimming stripped 7 bases from V and 6 bases from J, with 13 bases between. Germline CDR1 and CDR2: SNHLY and FYNNEI. The DNA for the CDR3 is TGTGCCAGCAAATCCTACTTCATCAATGAGCAGTTCTTC. This encodes CASKSYFINEQFF.

V is TRBV29-1 and J is TRBJ1-2, with D hard to call. Germline V lookup: CDR1 SQVTM, CDR2 ANQGSEA. CDR3 length: 12 residues. V lost 6 bases, J lost 4 bases, and 12 bases lay in between. The CDR3 DNA reads TGCAGCGTAGAATCTGGAGCCTATGGCTACACCTTC. Its protein product is CSVESGAYGYTF.

The V gene is TRBV7-9, the J gene TRBJ1-5; 8 bases align to TRBD1. The CDR3 is made up of 14 amino acids. Germline V gene data show CDR1 as SEHNR and CDR2 as FQNEAQ (reference sequence). The V gene end was trimmed by 2 bases and the J gene end by 5 bases; junction bases not matched to a gene: 2. The CDR3 region has the DNA TGTGCCAGCAGCTTATCAGGGGGCGATCAGCCCCAGCATTTT. The encoded protein is CASSLSGGDQPQHF.

The chain combines TRBV5-8 with TRBJ2-1; TRBD2 matches 7 bases. The CDR3 sequence is 11 residues long. Per germline, CDR1 SGHTS and CDR2 YDEGEE. Trimming removed 4 bases from V and 11 bases from J; junction bases left unmatched: 3. The CDR3 bases are TGTGCCAGCAGCCGCGGGGGTCAGCAGTTCTTC. Translating gives CASSRGGQQFF.

This chain links TRBV11-2 with TRBJ2-2; TRBD1 aligns across 7 bases. In germline, CDR1 is SGHAT, CDR2 FQNNGV. CDR3 length equals 18 residues. V lost 1 base, J lost 0 bases, and 8 bases stayed unmatched. The CDR3, as DNA: TGTGCCAGCAGCTTAGTGATTACAGGGGAACCGAACACCGGGGAGCTGTTTTTT. Protein sequence: CASSLVITGEPNTGELFF.

The chain couples TRBV7-3 to TRBJ2-3; D gene uncertain. There are 14 residues in the CDR3. V was trimmed by 1 base and J by 1 base, leaving 6 bases between them. CDR1 SGHTA and CDR2 FQGTGA come from the germline V gene. CDR3: CASSLNSGTDTQYF. The CDR3 DNA is TGTGCCAGCAGCTTAAATTCTGGCACAGATACGCAGTATTTT.

The V gene is TRBV3-1 (or the pseudogene TRBV3-2), the J gene TRBJ2-3; the match to TRBD2 covers 13 bases. The germline gives CDR1 LGHDT, CDR2 YNNKEL (reference sequence). The CDR3 is 20 amino acids. V shed 0 bases, J shed 4 bases, and the junction held 13 bases outside the gene matches. CDR3 in amino acids: CASSQDFGTSGGALADTQYF. Here the CDR3 DNA reads TGTGCCAGCAGCCAAGATTTTGGAACTAGCGGGGGGGCCCTCGCAGATACGCAGTATTTT.

This clone was found a few times. The chain has TRBV7-2 and TRBJ1-6; D uncertain. This CDR3 region has 14 residues. CDR1 is SGHTA, CDR2 FQGNSA, per germline. The V end lost 1 base, the J end lost 4 bases, and 5 bases lay between the germline ends. The CDR3 here is CASSLGAYNSPLHF. As DNA, the CDR3 is TGTGCCAGCAGCTTAGGGGCATATAATTCACCCCTCCACTTT.

The chain carries TRBV7-6 and TRBJ2-7; TRBD2 matches at 9 bases. The V segment lost 1 base and the J segment 2 bases; nucleotides outside the gene matches: 3. CDR3 size: 15 residues. CDR1 and CDR2 from the germline V gene are SGHVS and FNYEAQ. The DNA for the CDR3 is TGTGCCAGCAGCTTAGGGAGCGGGGGGACCTACGAGCAGTACTTC. This encodes CASSLGSGGTYEQYF.

The chain recombines TRBV10-1 with TRBJ1-4; no reliable D call. V lost 11 bases, J lost 4 bases, and 20 bases lay in between. The CDR3 is 15 amino acids. CDR1 and CDR2 (germline): WNHNN, SYGVQD (reference sequence). CDR3 nucleotide sequence: TGCGCCGTCATCAGAGGGTTAGGGTTTAATGAAAAACTGTTTTTT. Translating gives CAVIRGLGFNEKLFF.

J is TRBJ1-4 and V is TRBV11-2; D ambiguous. The CDR3 length is 16 residues. V shed 0 bases and J shed 7 bases, with 15 bases lying between them. Germline V CDR1 and CDR2: SGHAT, FQNNGV. The CDR3 DNA sequence: TGTGCCAGCAGCTTAGATCTACCGGGGATAGTTGAAAAACTGTTTTTT. It codes for CASSLDLPGIVEKLFF.

The rearrangement joins TRBV7-6 to TRBJ1-1; D is uncertain. V lost 1 base, J lost 4 bases, and 13 bases lay in between. Looked up from germline, CDR1 is SGHVS and CDR2 is FNYEAQ. This CDR3 has 15 amino acids. Here the CDR3 reads CASSLGARESTEAFF. For the CDR3, the DNA is TGTGCCAGCAGCTTAGGGGCCAGAGAGAGCACTGAAGCTTTCTTT.

There are a few counts of this clone. The chain joins TRBV28 to TRBJ1-2; D not resolved. Trimming cost V 6 bases and J 4 bases, with 9 bases left between them. Looked up from germline, CDR1 is MDHEN and CDR2 is SYDVKM. The CDR3 runs to 12 residues. The CDR3 protein is CASSPPGYGYTF. CDR3 nucleotide sequence: TGTGCCAGCAGCCCACCAGGCTATGGCTACACCTTC.

The chain uses TRBV28 and TRBJ2-3; 8 positions match TRBD2. Germline V gene lookup returns CDR1 MDHEN and CDR2 SYDVKM. The CDR3 length is 14 residues. Trimming cost V 7 bases and J 4 bases; bases outside gene matches: 7. CDR3 sequence reads: CASTPGGAPDTQYF. Written as DNA, the CDR3 is TGTGCCAGCACCCCCGGGGGGGCCCCAGATACGCAGTATTTT.

J is TRBJ2-3 and V is TRBV7-3; 9 bases are a match to TRBD2. The CDR3 has 16 residues. Per the germline V gene, CDR1 is SGHTA and CDR2 is FQGTGA. J lost 1 base, V lost 2 bases, and 4 bases had no gene match. CDR3 loop: CASSLLAGAGTDTQYF. The CDR3 DNA is TGTGCCAGCAGCTTATTAGCGGGGGCTGGCACAGATACGCAGTATTTT.

This chain links TRBV10-3 with TRBJ2-7; D is possibly TRBD1 (6 bases). This CDR3 contains 15 residues. V lost 2 bases and J 2 bases, leaving 13 bases between the germline ends. Germline V gives CDR1 ENHRY, CDR2 SYGVKD. The CDR3 spells CAISENTGLTYEQYF. In DNA, the CDR3 is TGTGCCATCAGTGAGAACACAGGGTTAACCTACGAGCAGTACTTC.

This clone was picked up a small number of times. The DNA for the CDR3 is TGTGCCAGCTCACCCTCAACTAATGAAAAACTGTTTTTT. This encodes CASSPSTNEKLFF. The chain employs TRBV18 and TRBJ1-4; no reliable D call. The CDR3 extends over 13 amino acids. Trimming removed 3 bases at V and 0 bases at J, with 2 bases between. CDR1 is KGHSH, CDR2 LQKENI, per germline.

The chain is built from TRBV5-1 and TRBJ1-2; 12 bases fit TRBD1. This CDR3 is 14 amino acids long. Losses at the gene ends were 4 bases for V and 6 bases for J; bases not matched to a gene: 4. Germline CDR1 reads SGHRS; CDR2 reads YFSETQ. The CDR3 here is CASSAGTGGDGYTF. DNA of the CDR3: TGCGCCAGCAGCGCGGGGACAGGGGGCGATGGCTACACCTTC.

This chain joins TRBV3-1 (or the pseudogene TRBV3-2) and TRBJ1-1, with a weak D call TRBD1 (5 bases). The CDR3 has 14 residues. Germline values: CDR1 LGHDT, CDR2 YNNKEL (reference sequence). The germline V and J ends were trimmed by 3 bases and 2 bases, with 10 bases remaining between them. This CDR3 reads CASSHLTGNTEAFF. The DNA of the CDR3 is TGTGCCAGCAGCCACCTTACAGGAAACACTGAAGCTTTCTTT.

This chain uses TRBV12-3 or TRBV12-4 with TRBJ1-1; no clear D gene. V was pared by 4 bases and J by 7 bases, with 10 bases between. The CDR3 is 12 residues long. The CDR3 DNA sequence: TGTGCCAGCAGTTACGGGGAGGGTGAAGCTTTCTTT. This codes for CASSYGEGEAFF.

The chain is built from TRBV2 and TRBJ2-2; no definite D call. V dropped 9 bases and J dropped 3 bases, with 11 bases sitting between them. This CDR3 has 13 amino acids. Germline lookup yields CDR1 SNHLY and CDR2 FYNNEI. CDR3 residues: CARTQRDTGELFF. In DNA, the CDR3 is TGTGCCAGAACTCAACGGGACACCGGGGAGCTGTTTTTT. The entire variable domain, with the rest obtained from reference TRBV2 and TRBJ2-2, is as follows: EPEVTQTPSHQVTQMGQEVILRCVPISNHLYFYWYRQILGQKVEFLVSFYNNEISEKSEIFDDQFSVERPDGSNFTLKIRSTKLEDSAMYFCARTQRDTGELFFGEGSRLTVL.

The chain joins TRBV13 to TRBJ1-4; 8 bases are a match to TRBD1. Looked up from germline, CDR1 is PRHDT and CDR2 is FYEKMQ (reference sequence). CDR3 size: 14 residues. The junction had 6 bases not matched to a gene; V was cut back by 5 bases and J by 7 bases. CDR3 nucleotide sequence: TGTGCCAGCAGCCCCAGACAGGGGAGTGAAAAACTGTTTTTT. The encoded protein is CASSPRQGSEKLFF.